This TCR beta chain was retrieved from a study of blood T cell repertoires in COVID-19. Sequencing was performed with immunoSEQ multiplex PCR; in TCRdb, only in-frame clones are kept and a portion is missing. The profile shows a few hundred thousand clones, more than 75% of them singletons. Per the germline V gene, CDR1 is MRHNA and CDR2 is SNTAGT. V trimming: 3 bases; J trimming: 9 bases; junction bases outside the gene matches: 9. The length of the CDR3 is 15 residues. The sequenced sample consisted of PBMCs or T cells enriched from blood (not recorded which). The TCR comes from a woman aged 18-35 years who had recovered from COVID-19. The chain combines TRBV6-4 with TRBJ2-1, with TRBD2 matching 9 bases. The CDR3 DNA reads as TGTGCCAGCAGTGATGGGCCTAGCGGGGTAGGTGAGCAGTTCTTC. This gives the protein CASSDGPSGVGEQFF.